One and the same sample provided the 3 T cell receptor beta chains below, sequenced in a study of blood T cell repertoires in COVID-19 (dated by TCRdb to the early 2020s). The library was made by the immunoSEQ multiplex PCR assay. The source is immuneACCESS, and TCRdb retained only in-frame sequences with V and J called. Part of the clones is not carried over; for the studies checked, unresolved V genes explain less than half of this, and the remainder is unexplained. The sample contains roughly 200,000 clones, about 85% of them found a single time. The ten most abundant clones make up approximately 21% of the sample. Specimen: peripheral blood. The receptors come from a man between 60 and 75 years old with active or convalescent COVID-19.

The chain employs TRBV3-1 (or the pseudogene TRBV3-2) and TRBJ2-7; possible D gene TRBD2, 6 bases. This CDR3 has 14 amino acids. Trimming shortened V by 2 bases and J by 5 bases, and 13 bases separated the two germline ends. Germline V gives CDR1 LGHDT, CDR2 YNNKEL (reference sequence). The CDR3 loop reads CASSQLGGEDEQYF. The CDR3 DNA reads as TGTGCCAGCAGCCAACTAGGAGGGGAGGACGAGCAGTACTTC.

As DNA, the CDR3 is TGTGCCAGCAGCTTGAGTGGACAGGAGAACACTGAAGCTTTCTTT. Translating it yields CASSLSGQENTEAFF. The chain carries TRBV7-9 and TRBJ1-1; the match to TRBD1 covers 7 bases. Losses at the gene ends were 3 bases for V and 1 base for J; bases not matched to a gene: 5. Germline lookup yields CDR1 SEHNR and CDR2 FQNEAQ (reference sequence). The CDR3 runs to 15 residues.

The chain employs TRBV29-1 and TRBJ2-5; possible D gene TRBD1, 6 bases. This CDR3 is built from 12 residues. CDR1 and CDR2 (germline): SQVTM, ANQGSEA. Trimming took off 7 bases at V and 2 bases at J, with 11 bases between the two ends. The CDR3 reads CSARDIQETQYF. In DNA, the CDR3 is TGCAGCGCCCGGGACATTCAAGAGACCCAGTACTTC.